This T cell receptor beta chain was found in a study of glioma-infiltrating T cells after dendritic cell vaccination. Libraries were prepared by immunoSEQ multiplex PCR; TCRdb keeps only in-frame clonotypes and omits some of them. This table has 110,000 or so clones, 85% to 90% appearing once. The V end was cut by 5 bases, the J end by 4 bases, with 18 bases between. Per germline, CDR1 SGHNT and CDR2 YYREEE (reference sequence). The CDR3 covers 15 residues. The time point: after dendritic cell vaccination, including at tumor progression/relapse. The sequence derives from a human donor with glioblastoma. The sequencing here drew on blood, taken after dendritic cell vaccination. This chain links TRBV5-4 with TRBJ1-2; D is unclear. The CDR3 loop reads CASRELGRGGYGYTF. The CDR3 DNA reads as TGTGCCAGCAGGGAATTGGGTCGGGGAGGCTATGGCTACACCTTC.